This TCR beta chain was obtained from a study of cytomegalovirus exposure and HLA in healthy donors. Whole-study context: Caucasian-associated ancestry cluster membership applied to about 83% of around 400 genotyped donors. Broader study findings: As a later analysis showed, several of the most significant clusters appeared to be linked to common viral pathogens. Some segments of the V type, notably TRBV6-2 and TRBV6-3, were excluded as indistinguishable.

PCR employed 60 Vbeta and 13 Jbeta primers. Profiling relied on immunoSEQ multiplex PCR, and the TCRdb table lists in-frame clones only, not all of them. The sample contains about 60,000 clones, 80% of which appear only once. Comments on this clone: Its specificity is unknown.

At sampling all donors were nominally healthy, likely with unrecorded immune exposures. The germline V gene encodes CDR1 SGHNT and CDR2 YYREEE (reference sequence). The CDR3 consists of 14 residues. The germline V and J ends were trimmed by 4 bases and 4 bases, with 12 bases remaining between them. Sequencing was done on a sample of PBMCs. The chain couples TRBV5-4 to TRBJ2-1, with D maybe TRBD2 (7 bases). This TCR came from a male donor in good health and CMV-seronegative. The CDR3 sequence: CASSRGAEYNEQFF. The CDR3 DNA is TGTGCCAGCAGCCGGGGGGCAGAATACAATGAGCAGTTCTTC.